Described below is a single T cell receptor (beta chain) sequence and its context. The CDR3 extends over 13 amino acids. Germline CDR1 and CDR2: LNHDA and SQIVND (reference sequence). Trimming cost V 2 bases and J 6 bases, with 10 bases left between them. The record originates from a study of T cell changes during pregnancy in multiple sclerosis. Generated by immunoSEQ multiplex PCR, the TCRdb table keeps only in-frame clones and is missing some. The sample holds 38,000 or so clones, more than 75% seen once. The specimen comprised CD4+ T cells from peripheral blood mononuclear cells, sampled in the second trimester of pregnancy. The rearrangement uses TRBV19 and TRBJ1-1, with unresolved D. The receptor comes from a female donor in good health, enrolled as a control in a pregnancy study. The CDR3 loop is CASSIHSIAEAFF. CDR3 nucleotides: TGTGCCAGTAGTATACACAGTATCGCTGAAGCTTTCTTT.